This T cell receptor beta chain derives from a study of CD8+CD57+ T cells in acquired aplastic anemia. At the level of the study: The mean DNA yield obtained from sorted CD4+ and CD8+ cells came to around 3 ug.

Findings of the study overall: Nearly 30 was the count of CD8+ CDR3 sequences that patients shared with controls. Researchers reported that CD8+ Simpson's diversity was not significantly different in patients versus controls.

This clonotype has ten or more counts. Its target is unknown. Germline values: CDR1 SNHLY, CDR2 FYNNEI. This CDR3 has 15 residues. Trimming cost V 5 bases and J 5 bases; bases outside gene matches: 8. Researchers used genomic DNA as the template to profile TCR beta VDJ and CDR3. TCRdb re-analysed the reads in MiXCR, keeping a single row per CDR3 protein. The sample contains roughly 290,000 distinct CDR3 sequences, 56% of which appear only once. CD8+CD57+ cell expansion had been shown by flow cytometry in patients chosen for sequencing. Patients had received no therapy at the time of blood sampling. This receptor was taken from a human donor with aplastic anemia. The specimen was sorted CD4+, CD8+, or CD8+CD57+ T cells (not recorded which) from PBMCs. The chain has TRBV2 and TRBJ1-5, with 8 bases matching TRBD1. This CDR3 is CASSKLQGEYQPQHF. The CDR3 DNA reads as TGTGCCAGCAGTAAACTACAGGGGGAATATCAGCCCCAGCATTTT.